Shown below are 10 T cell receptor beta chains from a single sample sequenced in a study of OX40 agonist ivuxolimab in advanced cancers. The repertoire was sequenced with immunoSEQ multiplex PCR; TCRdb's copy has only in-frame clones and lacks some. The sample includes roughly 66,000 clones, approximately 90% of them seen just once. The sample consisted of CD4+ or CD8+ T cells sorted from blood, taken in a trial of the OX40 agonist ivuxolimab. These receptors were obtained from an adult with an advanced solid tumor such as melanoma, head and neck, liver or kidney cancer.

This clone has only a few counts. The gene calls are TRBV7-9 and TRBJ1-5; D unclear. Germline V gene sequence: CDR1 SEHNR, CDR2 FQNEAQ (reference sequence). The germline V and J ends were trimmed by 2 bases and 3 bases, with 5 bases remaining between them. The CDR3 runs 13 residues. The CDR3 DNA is TGTGCCAGCAGCTTACAGTCCAATCAGCCCCAGCATTTT. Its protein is CASSLQSNQPQHF.

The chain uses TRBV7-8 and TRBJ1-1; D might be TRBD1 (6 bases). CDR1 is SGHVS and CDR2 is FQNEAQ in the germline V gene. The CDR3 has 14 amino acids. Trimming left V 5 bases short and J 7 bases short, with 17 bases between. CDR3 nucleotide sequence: TGTGCCAGCAGCCCCTACACAGGCAGGGGTGAAGCTTTCTTT. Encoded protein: CASSPYTGRGEAFF. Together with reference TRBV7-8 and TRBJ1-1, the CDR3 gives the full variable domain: GAGVSQSPRYKVAKRGQDVALRCDPISGHVSLFWYQQALGQGPEFLTYFQNEAQLDKSGLPSDRFFAERPEGSVSTLKIQRTQQEDSAVYLCASSPYTGRGEAFFGQGTRLTVV.

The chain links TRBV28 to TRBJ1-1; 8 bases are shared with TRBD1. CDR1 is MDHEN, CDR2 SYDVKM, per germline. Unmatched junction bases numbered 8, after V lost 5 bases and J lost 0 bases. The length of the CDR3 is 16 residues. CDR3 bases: TGTGCCAGCAGTAAGCAGGGGGCACCCATGAACACTGAAGCTTTCTTT. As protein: CASSKQGAPMNTEAFF.

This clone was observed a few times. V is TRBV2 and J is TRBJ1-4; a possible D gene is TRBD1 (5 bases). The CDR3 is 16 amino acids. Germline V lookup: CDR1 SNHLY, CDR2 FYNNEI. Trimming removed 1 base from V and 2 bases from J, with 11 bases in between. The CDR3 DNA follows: TGTGCCAGCAGTGAAGAGAGGGCAGGGACTAATGAAAAACTGTTTTTT. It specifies CASSEERAGTNEKLFF.

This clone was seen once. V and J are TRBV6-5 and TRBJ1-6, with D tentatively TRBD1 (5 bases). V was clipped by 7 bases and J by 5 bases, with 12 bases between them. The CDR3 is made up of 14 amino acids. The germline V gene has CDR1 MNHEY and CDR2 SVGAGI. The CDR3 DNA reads TGTGCCAGCAAGCCGGGACTGGATAATTCACCCCTCCACTTT. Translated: CASKPGLDNSPLHF.

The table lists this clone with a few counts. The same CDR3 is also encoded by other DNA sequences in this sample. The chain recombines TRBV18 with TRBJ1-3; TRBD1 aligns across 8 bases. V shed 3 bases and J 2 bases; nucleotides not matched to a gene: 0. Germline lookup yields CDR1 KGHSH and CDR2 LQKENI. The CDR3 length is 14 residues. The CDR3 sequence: CASSPDRAGNTIYF. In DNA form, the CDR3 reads TGTGCCAGCTCACCGGACAGGGCTGGAAACACCATATATTTT. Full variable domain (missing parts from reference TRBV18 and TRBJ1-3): NAGVMQNPRHLVRRRGQEARLRCSPMKGHSHVYWYRQLPEEGLKFMVYLQKENIIDESGMPKERFSAEFPKEGPSILRIQQVVRGDSAAYFCASSPDRAGNTIYFGEGSWLTVV.

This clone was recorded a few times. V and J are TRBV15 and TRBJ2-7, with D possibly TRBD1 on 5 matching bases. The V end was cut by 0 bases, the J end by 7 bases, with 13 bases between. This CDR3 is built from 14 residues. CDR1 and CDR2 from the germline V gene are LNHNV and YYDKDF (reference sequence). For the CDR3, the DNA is TGTGCCACCAGCAGAGAGGGCAGGGTGGGGGAGCAGTACTTC. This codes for CATSREGRVGEQYF.

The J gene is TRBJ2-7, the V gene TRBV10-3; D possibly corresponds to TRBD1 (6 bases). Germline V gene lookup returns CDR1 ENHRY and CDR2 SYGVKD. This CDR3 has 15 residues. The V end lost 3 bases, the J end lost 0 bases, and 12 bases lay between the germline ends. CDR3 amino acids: CAISETTGPSYEQYF. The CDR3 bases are TGTGCCATCAGTGAAACGACAGGACCCTCCTACGAGCAGTACTTC.

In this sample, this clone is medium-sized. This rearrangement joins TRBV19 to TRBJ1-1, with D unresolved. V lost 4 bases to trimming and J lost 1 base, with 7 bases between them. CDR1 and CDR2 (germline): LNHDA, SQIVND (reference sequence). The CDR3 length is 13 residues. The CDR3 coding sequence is TGTGCCAGTAGTACCCAAAGGAACACTGAAGCTTTCTTT. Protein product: CASSTQRNTEAFF.

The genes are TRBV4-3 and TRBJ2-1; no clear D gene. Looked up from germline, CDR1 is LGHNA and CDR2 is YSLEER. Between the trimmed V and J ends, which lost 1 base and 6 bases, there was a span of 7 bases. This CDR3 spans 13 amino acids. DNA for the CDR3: TGCGCCAGCAGCCAAGTCGTTGGCAATGAGCAGTTCTTC. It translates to CASSQVVGNEQFF.